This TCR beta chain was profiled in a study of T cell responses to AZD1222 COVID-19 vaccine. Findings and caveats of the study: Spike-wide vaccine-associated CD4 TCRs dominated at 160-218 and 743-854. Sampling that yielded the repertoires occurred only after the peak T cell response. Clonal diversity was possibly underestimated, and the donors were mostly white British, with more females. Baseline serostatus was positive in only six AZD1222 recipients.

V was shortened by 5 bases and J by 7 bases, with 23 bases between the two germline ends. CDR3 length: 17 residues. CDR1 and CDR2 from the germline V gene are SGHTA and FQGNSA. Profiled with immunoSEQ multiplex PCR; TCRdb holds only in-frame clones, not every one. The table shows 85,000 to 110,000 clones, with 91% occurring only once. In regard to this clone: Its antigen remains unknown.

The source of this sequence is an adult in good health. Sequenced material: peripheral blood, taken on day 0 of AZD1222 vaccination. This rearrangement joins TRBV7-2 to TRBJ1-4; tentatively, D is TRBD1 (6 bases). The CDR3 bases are TGTGCCAGCAGCCCACAATATGCCGGGGGCGGAGGTGAAAAACTGTTTTTT. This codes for CASSPQYAGGGGEKLFF.